These 3 T cell receptor beta chains were all obtained from the same sample, sequenced in a study of response to subunit inactivated influenza vaccine. TCRdb fed the RT-PCR reads into MiXCR, producing one record per CDR3 protein. Of about 480,000 distinct CDR3 sequences listed, approximately 11% are singletons. Sequences were derived from PBMCs from blood, sampled roughly 6 weeks after vaccination. Receptors were obtained from a man aged 50-59 years who received an inactivated influenza vaccine.

This clonotype was found a few times. This chain links TRBV7-2 with TRBJ2-1; 10 positions match TRBD2. This CDR3 is 17 amino acids long. V lost 4 bases to trimming and J lost 4 bases; unmatched junction nucleotides: 10. Germline V gene lookup returns CDR1 SGHTA and CDR2 FQGNSA. For the CDR3, the DNA is TGTGCCAGCAGCTCCGGCTGGGGAGCGGGGGGGTACAATGAGCAGTTCTTC. Protein product: CASSSGWGAGGYNEQFF.

There are many counts of this clonotype. The chain carries TRBV7-9 and TRBJ1-1; D is uncertain. V was trimmed by 1 base and J by 6 bases, leaving 6 bases between them. CDR1 SEHNR and CDR2 FQNEAQ come from the germline V gene (reference sequence). The CDR3 covers 12 residues. In DNA form, the CDR3 reads TGTGCCAGCAGCTTAGGGGGATCTGAAGCTTTCTTT. Residues: CASSLGGSEAFF.

V gene TRBV6-5 combines with J gene TRBJ2-7; no clear D gene. Trimming left V 2 bases short and J 2 bases short, with 13 bases between. This CDR3 comprises 15 residues. Germline lookup yields CDR1 MNHEY and CDR2 SVGAGI. The CDR3 loop is CASSYALSSPYEQYF. The CDR3 DNA reads TGTGCCAGCAGTTACGCATTGAGTAGCCCCTACGAGCAGTACTTC.